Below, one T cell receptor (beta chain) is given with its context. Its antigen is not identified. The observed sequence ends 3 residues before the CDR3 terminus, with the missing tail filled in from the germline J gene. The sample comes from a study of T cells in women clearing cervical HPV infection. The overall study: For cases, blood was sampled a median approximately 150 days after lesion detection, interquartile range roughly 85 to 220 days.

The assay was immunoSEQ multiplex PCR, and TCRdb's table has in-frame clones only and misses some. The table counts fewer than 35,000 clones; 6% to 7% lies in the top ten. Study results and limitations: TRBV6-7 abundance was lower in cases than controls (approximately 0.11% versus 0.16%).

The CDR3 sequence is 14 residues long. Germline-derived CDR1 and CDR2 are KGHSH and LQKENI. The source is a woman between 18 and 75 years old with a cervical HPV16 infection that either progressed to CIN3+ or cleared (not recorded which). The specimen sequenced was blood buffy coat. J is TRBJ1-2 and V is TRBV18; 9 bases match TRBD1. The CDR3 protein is CASSPGQGPYDYTF. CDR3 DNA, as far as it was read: TGTGCCAGCTCACCGGGACAGGGCCCTTACGAC.